Described below is a single T cell receptor (beta chain) sequence and its context. With 5 bases clipped from V and 3 bases from J, the junction kept 12 bases outside the gene matches. The CDR3 runs 17 residues. Germline V gives CDR1 SEHNR, CDR2 FQNEAQ (reference sequence). Assay: immunoSEQ multiplex PCR; the TCRdb copy retains only in-frame clones and omits some. In the table there are about 140,000 clones, about nine tenths of which are singletons. This entry is derived from a study of blood T cell repertoires in COVID-19. On the study more broadly: The cDNA or gDNA used as material had been derived from T cells, B-cell-depleted T cells, or PBMCs.

The TCR was taken from a human donor in a cohort sampled during active COVID-19. The sample was peripheral blood. This chain joins TRBV7-9 and TRBJ1-2, with 10 bases aligning to TRBD1. CDR3 sequence (DNA): TGTGCCAGCAGCCGAGGTCCCGGGACAGGGGAAGACTATGGCTACACCTTC. This encodes CASSRGPGTGEDYGYTF.